This T cell receptor beta chain was found in a study of regulatory T cells in long-lasting Graves disease. With iRepertoire HTBI primers and Arm-PCR of CDR3 regions, TCR beta libraries were built. TCRdb analysed the multiplex PCR reads with MiXCR anew, one entry per CDR3 protein. The data hold hundreds of thousands of distinct CDR3 sequences, with around 15% observed a single time. Time point specified: newly diagnosed GD, antithyroid drugs for less than 3 months. The TCR library was prepared using RNA isolated from PBMCs. This clonotype was counted between two and nine times. A further study also used this sample, focusing on T cells in Graves' hyperthyroidism and ophthalmopathy. That paper notes: Stable Graves' hyperthyroidism denoted no ophthalmopathy progression over 18 months. Thyroid ultrasound, orbital computed tomography, clinical symptoms, and serum thyroxine and TRAb underpinned diagnoses.

Sequenced material: peripheral blood mononuclear cells (PBMCs), taken at new diagnosis, from a patient treated with antithyroid drugs. The sequence derives from a woman aged 40 to 65 with Graves disease.

CDR3 region: CASSPGWGDRYEQFF. For the CDR3, the DNA is TGTGCCAGCAGCCCGGGGTGGGGGGACCGGTATGAGCAGTTCTTC. The chain employs TRBV3-1 and TRBJ2-1; maybe TRBD2 (6 bases). The V gene lost 4 bases and the J gene lost 8 bases, with 18 bases spanning the gap. Germline CDR1 and CDR2: LGHDT and YNNKEL (reference sequence). CDR3 length: 15 amino acids.